The rows below give T cell receptor beta chains drawn from one sample of a study of blood T cell repertoires in COVID-19. Profiling relied on immunoSEQ multiplex PCR, and the TCRdb table lists in-frame clones only, not all of them. This table holds under 200,000 clones, about 86% found once. The sequencing input was peripheral blood. The receptors were gathered from a human donor with acute or convalescent COVID-19. The donor label of this sample is uncertain. Both conserved end residues are part of each CDR3. The D gene is left open where the match is weak. Expanded clones are given a class, and other clones once, few, many or no size at all.

D gene: .
clone size: .
CDR3 length: 11
J gene: TRBJ1-1
V gene: TRBV12-3/TRBV12-4
CDR3 protein: CASSKGLEAFF
CDR3 DNA: TGTGCCAGCAGTAAGGGGCTTGAAGCTTTCTTT

D gene: .
clone size: .
CDR3 length: 14
J gene: TRBJ1-6
V gene: TRBV5-1
CDR3 protein: CASSSGASNSPLHF
CDR3 DNA: TGCGCCAGCAGCAGCGGGGCCTCTAATTCACCCCTCCACTTT

D gene: TRBD1
clone size: .
CDR3 length: 17
J gene: TRBJ2-1
V gene: TRBV19
CDR3 protein: CASRPNGNSQGSNEQFF
CDR3 DNA: TGTGCCAGTAGACCCAATGGGAATTCACAGGGGAGCAATGAGCAGTTCTTC

D gene: TRBD1
clone size: .
CDR3 length: 20
J gene: TRBJ2-1
V gene: TRBV6-2/TRBV6-3
CDR3 protein: CASTPLTGARKFSSYNEQFF
CDR3 DNA: TGTGCCAGCACCCCCCTGACAGGGGCTAGAAAATTCAGCTCCTACAATGAGCAGTTCTTC

D gene: .
clone size: .
CDR3 length: 13
J gene: TRBJ1-5
V gene: TRBV19
CDR3 protein: CAGQASKNQPQHF
CDR3 DNA: TGTGCCGGCCAAGCGAGTAAGAATCAGCCCCAGCATTTT

D gene: .
clone size: once
CDR3 length: 14
J gene: TRBJ1-2
V gene: TRBV18
CDR3 protein: CASSPSGQGYGYTF
CDR3 DNA: TGTGCCAGCTCACCCTCGGGCCAGGGCTATGGCTACACCTTC

D gene: .
clone size: once
CDR3 length: 13
J gene: TRBJ1-1
V gene: TRBV14
CDR3 protein: CASSLNRDTEAFF
CDR3 DNA: TGTGCCAGCAGCCTGAACAGGGACACTGAAGCTTTCTTT

D gene: TRBD2
clone size: .
CDR3 length: 15
J gene: TRBJ2-7
V gene: TRBV11-2
CDR3 protein: CASRPFSGSSYEQYF
CDR3 DNA: TGTGCCAGCAGGCCCTTTAGCGGGAGCTCCTACGAGCAGTACTTC

D gene: .
clone size: .
CDR3 length: 17
J gene: TRBJ1-2
V gene: TRBV9
CDR3 protein: CASSVGEGGRPNYGYTF
CDR3 DNA: TGTGCCAGCAGCGTAGGGGAGGGGGGCAGGCCTAACTATGGCTACACCTTC

D gene: .
clone size: once
CDR3 length: 12
J gene: TRBJ2-7
V gene: TRBV19
CDR3 protein: CASSTRGSEQYF
CDR3 DNA: TGTGCCAGTAGTACCCGGGGAAGCGAGCAGTACTTC

D gene: .
clone size: .
CDR3 length: 15
J gene: TRBJ2-3
V gene: TRBV7-3
CDR3 protein: CASSLGAPSTDTQYF
CDR3 DNA: TGTGCCAGCAGCTTAGGAGCTCCTAGCACAGATACGCAGTATTTT

D gene: .
clone size: once
CDR3 length: 12
J gene: TRBJ1-2
V gene: TRBV7-3
CDR3 protein: CASKEAGYGYTF
CDR3 DNA: TGTGCCAGCAAAGAGGCCGGGTATGGCTACACCTTC

D gene: TRBD2
clone size: many
CDR3 length: 15
J gene: TRBJ2-3
V gene: TRBV27
CDR3 protein: CASSAGGRLTDTQYF
CDR3 DNA: TGTGCCAGCAGCGCGGGGGGCCGCCTCACAGATACGCAGTATTTT

D gene: .
clone size: .
CDR3 length: 13
J gene: TRBJ2-2
V gene: TRBV30
CDR3 protein: CAWSRDRPGELFF
CDR3 DNA: TGTGCCTGGAGTCGAGACAGGCCCGGGGAGCTGTTTTTT

D gene: TRBD1
clone size: .
CDR3 length: 14
J gene: TRBJ1-6
V gene: TRBV5-6
CDR3 protein: CASSLTGVNSPLHF
CDR3 DNA: TGTGCCAGCAGCTTAACAGGGGTTAATTCACCCCTCCACTTT